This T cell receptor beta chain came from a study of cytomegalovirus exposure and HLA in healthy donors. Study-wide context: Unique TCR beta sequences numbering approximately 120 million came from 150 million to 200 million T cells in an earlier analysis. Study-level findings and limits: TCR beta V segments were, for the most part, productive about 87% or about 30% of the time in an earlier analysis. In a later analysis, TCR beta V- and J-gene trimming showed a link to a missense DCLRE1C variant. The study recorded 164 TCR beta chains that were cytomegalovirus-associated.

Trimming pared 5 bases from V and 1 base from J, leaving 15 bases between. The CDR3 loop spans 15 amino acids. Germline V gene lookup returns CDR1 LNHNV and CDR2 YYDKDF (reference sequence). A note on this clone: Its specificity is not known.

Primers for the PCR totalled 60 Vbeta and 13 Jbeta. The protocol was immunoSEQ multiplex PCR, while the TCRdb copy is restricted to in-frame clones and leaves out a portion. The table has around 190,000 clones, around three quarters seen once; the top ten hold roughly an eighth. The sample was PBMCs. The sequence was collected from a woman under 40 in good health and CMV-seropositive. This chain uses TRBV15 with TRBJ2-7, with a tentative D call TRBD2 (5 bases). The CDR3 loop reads CATSPLRGLSYEQYF. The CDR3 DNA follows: TGTGCCACCAGCCCGCTACGAGGACTTTCCTACGAGCAGTACTTC.